Listed below are T cell receptor beta chains from one sample, sequenced in a study of T cells in Graves' hyperthyroidism and ophthalmopathy. TCRdb analysed the multiplex PCR reads with MiXCR anew, one entry per CDR3 protein. The sample lists under 650,000 distinct CDR3 sequences; around 15% were seen once. Sequencing was carried out using blood. Receptor source: a woman between 25 and 40 years old with Graves' hyperthyroidism. CDR3s include the opening cysteine and the closing phenylalanine or tryptophan. A D gene is named only where the DNA matches it firmly. The size entry is marked missing in some rows and otherwise reads once, few, many or a size class.

abundance: many; j_gene: TRBJ2-7; d_gene: TRBD2; v_gene: TRBV14; CDR3aa: CASSQGRLAVAYEQYF; CDR3nt: TGTGCCAGCAGCCAAGGTAGGCTAGCGGTAGCCTACGAGCAGTACTTC
abundance: many; j_gene: TRBJ2-3; d_gene: TRBD2; v_gene: TRBV5-1; CDR3aa: CASSLTGLAGVTDTQYF; CDR3nt: TGCGCCAGCAGCTTGACGGGACTAGCGGGAGTTACAGATACGCAGTATTTT
abundance: -; j_gene: TRBJ2-7; d_gene: -; v_gene: TRBV5-1; CDR3aa: CASSLGKRVPTYEQYF; CDR3nt: TGCGCCAGCAGCTTGGGCAAGCGGGTACCCACCTACGAGCAGTACTTC
abundance: many; j_gene: TRBJ1-1; d_gene: -; v_gene: TRBV28; CDR3aa: CASSFSQNTEAFF; CDR3nt: TGTGCCAGCAGTTTTAGCCAGAACACTGAAGCTTTCTTT
abundance: -; j_gene: TRBJ1-1; d_gene: TRBD1; v_gene: TRBV9; CDR3aa: CASSNSWTGDTEAFF; CDR3nt: TGTGCCAGCAGCAACTCATGGACAGGGGACACTGAAGCTTTCTTT
abundance: -; j_gene: TRBJ1-6; d_gene: TRBD1; v_gene: TRBV27; CDR3aa: CASSPGQGYSSPLHF; CDR3nt: TGTGCCAGCAGTCCCGGACAGGGGTACAGTTCACCCCTCCACTTT
abundance: -; j_gene: TRBJ2-1; d_gene: -; v_gene: TRBV27; CDR3aa: CASSLFSPGYNEQFF; CDR3nt: TGTGCCAGCAGTTTATTTTCCCCAGGTTACAATGAGCAGTTCTTC
abundance: many; j_gene: TRBJ2-1; d_gene: -; v_gene: TRBV5-1; CDR3aa: CASSLEGTPYNEQFF; CDR3nt: TGCGCCAGCAGCTTGGAAGGGACACCCTACAATGAGCAGTTCTTC
abundance: many; j_gene: TRBJ2-5; d_gene: -; v_gene: TRBV18; CDR3aa: CASSPPHLWGETQYF; CDR3nt: TGTGCCAGCTCACCACCGCATCTCTGGGGGGAGACCCAGTACTTC
abundance: -; j_gene: TRBJ2-3; d_gene: -; v_gene: TRBV7-9; CDR3aa: CASSLSGNSGDTQYF; CDR3nt: TGTGCCAGCAGCTTATCAGGGAATAGTGGGGATACGCAGTATTTT
abundance: -; j_gene: TRBJ1-1; d_gene: -; v_gene: TRBV4-1; CDR3aa: CTSSPPHLTEAFF; CDR3nt: TGCACCAGCAGCCCCCCTCACCTCACTGAAGCTTTCTTT